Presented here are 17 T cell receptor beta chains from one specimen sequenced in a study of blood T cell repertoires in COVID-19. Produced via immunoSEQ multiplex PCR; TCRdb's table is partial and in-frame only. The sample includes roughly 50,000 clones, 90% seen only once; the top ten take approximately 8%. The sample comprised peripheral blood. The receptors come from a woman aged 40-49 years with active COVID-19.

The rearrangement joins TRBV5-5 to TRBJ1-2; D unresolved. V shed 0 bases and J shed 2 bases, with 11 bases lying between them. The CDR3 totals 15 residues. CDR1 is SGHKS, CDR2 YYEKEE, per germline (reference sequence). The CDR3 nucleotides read TGTGCCAGCAGCTTGGCCGGGTCAGCCAACTATGGCTACACCTTC. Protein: CASSLAGSANYGYTF.

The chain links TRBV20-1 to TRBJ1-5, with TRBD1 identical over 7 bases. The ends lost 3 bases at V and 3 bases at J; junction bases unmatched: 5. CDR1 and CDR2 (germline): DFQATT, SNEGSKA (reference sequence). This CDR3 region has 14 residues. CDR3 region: CSASTGQHNQPQHF. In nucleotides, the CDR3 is TGCAGTGCTAGTACGGGACAGCACAATCAGCCCCAGCATTTT.

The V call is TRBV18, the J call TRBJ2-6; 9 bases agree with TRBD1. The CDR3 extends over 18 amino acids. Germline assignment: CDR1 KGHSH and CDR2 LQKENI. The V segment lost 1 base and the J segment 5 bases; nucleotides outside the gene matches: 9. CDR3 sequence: CASSPRTGAGGRANVLTF. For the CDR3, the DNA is TGTGCCAGCTCACCACGGACAGGGGCCGGTGGGAGGGCCAACGTCCTGACTTTC.

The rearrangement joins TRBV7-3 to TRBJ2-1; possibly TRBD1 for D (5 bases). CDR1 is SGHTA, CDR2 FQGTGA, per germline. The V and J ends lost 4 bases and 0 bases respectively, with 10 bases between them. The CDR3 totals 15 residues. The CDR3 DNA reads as TGTGCCAGCAGCTCCAGGGCGAGCTCCTACAATGAGCAGTTCTTC. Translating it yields CASSSRASSYNEQFF.

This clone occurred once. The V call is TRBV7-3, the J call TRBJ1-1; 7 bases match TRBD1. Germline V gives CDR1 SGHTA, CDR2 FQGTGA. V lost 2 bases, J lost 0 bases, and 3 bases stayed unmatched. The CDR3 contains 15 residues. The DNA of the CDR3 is TGTGCCAGCAGCTTAGGGACAGCGATGAACACTGAAGCTTTCTTT. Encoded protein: CASSLGTAMNTEAFF.

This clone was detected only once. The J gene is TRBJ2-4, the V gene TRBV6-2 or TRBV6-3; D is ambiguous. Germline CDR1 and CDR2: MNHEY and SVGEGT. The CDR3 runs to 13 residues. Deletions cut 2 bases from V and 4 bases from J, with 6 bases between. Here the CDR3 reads CASSYGLKNIQYF. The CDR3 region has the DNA TGTGCCAGCAGTTACGGGCTTAAAAACATTCAGTACTTC.

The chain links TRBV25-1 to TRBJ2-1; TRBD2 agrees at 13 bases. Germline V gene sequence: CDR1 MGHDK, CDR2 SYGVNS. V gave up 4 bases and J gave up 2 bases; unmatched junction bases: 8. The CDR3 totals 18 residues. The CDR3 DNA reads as TGTGCCAGCAGTGCCCTAGCCGGGACTAGCGGGGCCTACAATGAGCAGTTCTTC. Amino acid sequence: CASSALAGTSGAYNEQFF.

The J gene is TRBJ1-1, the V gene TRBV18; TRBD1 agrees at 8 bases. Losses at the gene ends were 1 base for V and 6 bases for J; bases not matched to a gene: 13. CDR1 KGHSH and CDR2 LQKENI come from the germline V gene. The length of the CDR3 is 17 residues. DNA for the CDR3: TGTGCCAGCTCACCACGACAGGGGACGGGTCGGGGAGCTGAAGCTTTCTTT. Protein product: CASSPRQGTGRGAEAFF. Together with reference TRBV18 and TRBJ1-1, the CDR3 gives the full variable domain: NAGVMQNPRHLVRRRGQEARLRCSPMKGHSHVYWYRQLPEEGLKFMVYLQKENIIDESGMPKERFSAEFPKEGPSILRIQQVVRGDSAAYFCASSPRQGTGRGAEAFFGQGTRLTVV.

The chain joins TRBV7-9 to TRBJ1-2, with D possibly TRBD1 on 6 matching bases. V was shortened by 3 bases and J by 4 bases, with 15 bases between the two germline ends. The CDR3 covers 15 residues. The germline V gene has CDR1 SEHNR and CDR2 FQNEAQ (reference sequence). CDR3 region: CASSLSGDMGYGYTF. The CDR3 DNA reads TGTGCCAGCAGCTTGTCCGGGGACATGGGCTATGGCTACACCTTC.

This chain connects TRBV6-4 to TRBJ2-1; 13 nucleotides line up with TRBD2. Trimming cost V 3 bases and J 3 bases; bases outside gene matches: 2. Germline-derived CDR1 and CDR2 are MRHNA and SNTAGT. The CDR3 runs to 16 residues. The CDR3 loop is CASSDGTSGDYNEQFF. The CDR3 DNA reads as TGTGCCAGCAGTGATGGGACTAGCGGGGACTACAATGAGCAGTTCTTC.

The CDR3 DNA reads as TGTGCCAGTAGTGACTCACTAAGCGTGAATTCACCCCTCCACTTT. Its protein is CASSDSLSVNSPLHF. The rearrangement links TRBV19 to TRBJ1-6; D unresolved. CDR1 is LNHDA, CDR2 SQIVND, per germline (reference sequence). Trimming removed 5 bases at V and 7 bases at J, with 15 bases between. The CDR3 sequence is 15 residues long.

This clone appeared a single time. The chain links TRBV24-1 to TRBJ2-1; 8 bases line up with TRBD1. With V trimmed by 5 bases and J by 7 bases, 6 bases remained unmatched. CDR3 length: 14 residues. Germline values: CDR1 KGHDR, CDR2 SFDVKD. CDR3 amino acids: CATSGTGFSNEQFF. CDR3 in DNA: TGTGCCACCAGTGGGACAGGGTTTTCGAATGAGCAGTTCTTC.

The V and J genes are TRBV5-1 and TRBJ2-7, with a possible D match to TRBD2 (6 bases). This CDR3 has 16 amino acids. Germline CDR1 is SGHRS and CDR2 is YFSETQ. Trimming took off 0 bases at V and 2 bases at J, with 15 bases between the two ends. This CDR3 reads CASSLGPLAGPYEQYF. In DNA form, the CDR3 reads TGCGCCAGCAGCTTGGGCCCTCTGGCGGGGCCCTACGAGCAGTACTTC.

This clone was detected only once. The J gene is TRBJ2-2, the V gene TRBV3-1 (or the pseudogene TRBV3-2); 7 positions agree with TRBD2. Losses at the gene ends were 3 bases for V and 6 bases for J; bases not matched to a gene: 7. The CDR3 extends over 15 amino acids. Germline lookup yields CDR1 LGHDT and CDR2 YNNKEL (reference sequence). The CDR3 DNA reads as TGTGCCAGCAGCCAGCGGGGAGGGTCTGCCGGGGAGCTGTTTTTT. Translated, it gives CASSQRGGSAGELFF.

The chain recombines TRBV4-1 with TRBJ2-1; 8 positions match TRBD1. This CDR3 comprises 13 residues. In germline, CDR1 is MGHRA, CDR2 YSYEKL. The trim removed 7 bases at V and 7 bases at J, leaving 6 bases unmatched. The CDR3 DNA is TGCGCCAGCAACGACAGGGGACTTAATGAGCAGTTCTTC. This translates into CASNDRGLNEQFF.

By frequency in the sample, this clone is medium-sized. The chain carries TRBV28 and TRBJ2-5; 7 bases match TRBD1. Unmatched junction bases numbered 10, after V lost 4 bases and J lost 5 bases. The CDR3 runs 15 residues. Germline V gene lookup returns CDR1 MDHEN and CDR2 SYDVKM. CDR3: CASSWTQGNVETQYF. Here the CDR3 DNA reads TGTGCCAGCAGTTGGACACAGGGGAACGTGGAGACCCAGTACTTC.

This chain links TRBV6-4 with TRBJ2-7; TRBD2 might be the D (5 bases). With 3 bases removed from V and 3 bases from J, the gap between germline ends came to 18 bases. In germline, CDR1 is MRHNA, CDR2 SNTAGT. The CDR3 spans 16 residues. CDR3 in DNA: TGTGCCAGCAGTGAATCGGGGTCCCCAACCTACTACGAGCAGTACTTC. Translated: CASSESGSPTYYEQYF.